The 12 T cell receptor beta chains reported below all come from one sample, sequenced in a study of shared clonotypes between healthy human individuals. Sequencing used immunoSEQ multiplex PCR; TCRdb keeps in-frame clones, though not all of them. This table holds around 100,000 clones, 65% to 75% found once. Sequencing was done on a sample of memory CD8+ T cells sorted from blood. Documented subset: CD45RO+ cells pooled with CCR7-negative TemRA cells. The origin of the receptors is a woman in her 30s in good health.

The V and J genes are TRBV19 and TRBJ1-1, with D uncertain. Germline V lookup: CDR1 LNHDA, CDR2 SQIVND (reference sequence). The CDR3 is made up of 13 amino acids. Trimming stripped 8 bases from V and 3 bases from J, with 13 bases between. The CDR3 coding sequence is TGTGCCAGTCGCTTGGGGTCTCACACTGAAGCTTTCTTT. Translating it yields CASRLGSHTEAFF.

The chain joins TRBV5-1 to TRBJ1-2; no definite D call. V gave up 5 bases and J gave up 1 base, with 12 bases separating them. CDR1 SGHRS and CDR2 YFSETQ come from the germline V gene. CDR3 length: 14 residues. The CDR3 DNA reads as TGCGCCAGCAGGGCTACACCGGGTAACTATGGCTACACCTTC. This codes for CASRATPGNYGYTF.

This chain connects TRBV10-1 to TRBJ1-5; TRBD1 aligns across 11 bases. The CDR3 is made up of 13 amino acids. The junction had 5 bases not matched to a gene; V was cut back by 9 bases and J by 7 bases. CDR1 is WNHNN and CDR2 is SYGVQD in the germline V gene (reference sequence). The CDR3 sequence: CARDRGLGQPQHF. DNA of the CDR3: TGCGCCAGGGACAGGGGGCTGGGACAGCCCCAGCATTTT.

For the CDR3, the DNA is TGTGCCAGCAGTTTAGGGGCGGGAAGGGGGGAGACCCAGTACTTC. This encodes CASSLGAGRGETQYF. The rearrangement joins TRBV27 to TRBJ2-5; D is possibly TRBD1 or TRBD2 (6 bases each). This CDR3 comprises 15 residues. V lost 2 bases, J lost 5 bases, and 15 bases lay in between. Germline-derived CDR1 and CDR2 are MNHEY and SMNVEV (reference sequence).

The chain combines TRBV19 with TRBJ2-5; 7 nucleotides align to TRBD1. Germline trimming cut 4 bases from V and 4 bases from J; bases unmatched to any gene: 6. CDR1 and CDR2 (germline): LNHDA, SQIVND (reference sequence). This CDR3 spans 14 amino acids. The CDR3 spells CASSNDRVGETQYF. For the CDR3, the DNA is TGTGCCAGTAGTAACGACAGGGTCGGAGAGACCCAGTACTTC.

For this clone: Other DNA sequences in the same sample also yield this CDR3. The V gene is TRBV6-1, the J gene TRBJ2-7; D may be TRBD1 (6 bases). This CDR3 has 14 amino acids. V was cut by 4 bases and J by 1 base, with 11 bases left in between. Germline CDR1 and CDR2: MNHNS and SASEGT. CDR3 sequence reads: CASSGRGASYEQYF. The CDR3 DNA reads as TGTGCCAGCAGTGGCAGGGGTGCATCCTACGAGCAGTACTTC.

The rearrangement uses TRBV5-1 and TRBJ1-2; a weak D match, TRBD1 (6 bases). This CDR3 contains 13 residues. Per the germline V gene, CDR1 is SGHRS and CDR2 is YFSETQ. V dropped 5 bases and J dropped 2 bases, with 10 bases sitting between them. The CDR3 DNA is TGCGCCAGCAGGGCCGGACAGAACTATGGCTACACCTTC. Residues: CASRAGQNYGYTF.

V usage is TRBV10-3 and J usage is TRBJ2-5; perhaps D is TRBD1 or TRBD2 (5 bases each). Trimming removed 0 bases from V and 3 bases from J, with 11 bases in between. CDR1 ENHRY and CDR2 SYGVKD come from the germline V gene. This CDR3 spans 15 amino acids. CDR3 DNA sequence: TGTGCCATCAGTGAGTCGTTGGGGCGGGAAGAGACCCAGTACTTC. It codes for CAISESLGREETQYF.

The CDR3 region has the DNA TGTGCCAGCAGCGCACTATCGGGAGCAACTAATGAAAAACTGTTTTTT. This sequence encodes CASSALSGATNEKLFF. V and J are TRBV11-3 and TRBJ1-4; no clear D gene. Trimming stripped 5 bases from V and 0 bases from J, with 13 bases between. The CDR3 has 16 residues. The germline V gene has CDR1 SGHNT and CDR2 YENEEA.

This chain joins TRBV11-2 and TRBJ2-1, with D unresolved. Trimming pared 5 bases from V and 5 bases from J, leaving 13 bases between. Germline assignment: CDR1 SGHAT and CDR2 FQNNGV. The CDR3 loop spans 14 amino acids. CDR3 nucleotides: TGTGCCAGCAGCCCTAACTGGCGCGACAATGAGCAGTTCTTC. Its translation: CASSPNWRDNEQFF.

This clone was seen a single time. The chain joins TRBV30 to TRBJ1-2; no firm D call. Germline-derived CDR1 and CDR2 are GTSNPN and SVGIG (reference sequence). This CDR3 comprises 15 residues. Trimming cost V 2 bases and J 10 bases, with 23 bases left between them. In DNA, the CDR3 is TGTGCCTGGAGTATCCTGTCGGGCCGCCCGCGGAACTACACCTTC. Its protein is CAWSILSGRPRNYTF.

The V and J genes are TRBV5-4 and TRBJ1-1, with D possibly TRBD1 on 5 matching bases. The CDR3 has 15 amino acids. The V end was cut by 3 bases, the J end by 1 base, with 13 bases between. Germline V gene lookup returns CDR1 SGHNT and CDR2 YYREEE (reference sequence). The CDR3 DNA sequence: TGTGCCAGCAGCTCCGACAGATTCGGGAACACTGAAGCTTTCTTT. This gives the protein CASSSDRFGNTEAFF.